This TCR beta chain was identified during a study of regulatory T cells in long-lasting Graves disease. Time point here: persistent/refractory GD, antithyroid drugs over 5 years with positive TRAb. From RNA extracted from PBMCs, the TCR library was made. A single count supports this clonotype. This CDR3 is built from 14 residues. Trimming left V 3 bases short and J 4 bases short, with 12 bases between. Arm-PCR with iRepertoire HTBI primers amplified the CDR3 regions for these TCR beta libraries. In TCRdb, the multiplex PCR reads were re-called with MiXCR into one record per CDR3 protein. This table has roughly 450,000 distinct CDR3 sequences, roughly 23% appearing once.

This sequence joins TRBV12-3 or TRBV12-4 and TRBJ1-1; no clear D gene. The receptor was isolated from a female donor with Graves disease. Sequenced here: peripheral blood mononuclear cells (PBMCs), sampled when the disease was refractory, from a patient treated with antithyroid drugs. The CDR3 nucleotides are TGTGCCAGCAGTTTGTGGGCAGGCGGCACTGAAGCTTTCTTT. As protein: CASSLWAGGTEAFF.